This TCR beta chain came from a study of HIV-infected children after antiretroviral therapy interruption. Study-wide background: Children's median ages were approximately 9.8 years and 8 years by group.

Germline V CDR1 and CDR2: MNHNS, SASEGT. There are 14 residues in the CDR3. Germline trimming cut 6 bases from V and 5 bases from J; bases unmatched to any gene: 9. Specified treatment: PENTA 11 planned treatment interruption arm or continuous ART arm. At least 24 weeks of at least three-drug ART, in children 2 to 15 years. This clonotype was seen at least ten times. A 3' RACE protocol on RNA, with unique molecular identifiers, produced the TCR library. MiXCR, run by TCRdb on the 3' RACE reads, gives a single entry per CDR3 protein. Here the sample spans about 40,000 distinct CDR3 sequences, 5% to 8% being singletons.

The TCR originated in a pool of human donors with HIV. Sequencing used CD45RA+ CD4+ T cells from PBMCs, pooled from several time points, obtained from a donor given antiretroviral therapy, either interrupted or continuous. Indicated subset: naive CD4+ CD45RA+ CD45RO- T cells. The J gene is TRBJ2-5, the V gene TRBV6-1, with 7 bases that match TRBD2. The CDR3 loop is CASRESGIGETQYF. The CDR3, as DNA: TGTGCCAGCAGGGAAAGCGGGATCGGTGAGACCCAGTACTTC.